This T cell receptor beta chain was identified during a study of T cell clones after liver transplantation. About the study: A pre-transplant mixed lymphocyte reaction with TCRbeta sequencing defined graft-donor-reactive clones followed in post-transplant blood. Without induction therapy, subjects received standard immunosuppression until 12-24 months post-transplant. Findings and limits, study-wide: Graft donor-reactive T cells may have migrated into the graft rather than being deleted. These preliminary findings come from unstandardized post-transplant sampling times.

As concerns this clone: The antigen remains unidentified.

Clones were sequenced by immunoSEQ multiplex PCR, and TCRdb holds only the in-frame ones, with some missing. Of about 72,000 clones in the sample, roughly 90% are singletons; the top ten hold roughly 2.5%. The receptor was isolated from a human donor who received a liver transplant. The sequenced sample was CD4+ T cells from blood, obtained before liver transplant.

CDR3 in amino acids: CASSHAGEGYNEQFF. CDR3 nucleotides: TGCGCCAGCAGCCATGCGGGGGAGGGATACAATGAGCAGTTCTTC. This chain links TRBV4-1 with TRBJ2-1; 7 bases are a match to TRBD2. After removal of 3 bases from V and 4 bases from J, the junction contained 6 bases not matched to a gene. The CDR3 is made up of 15 amino acids. Germline assignment: CDR1 MGHRA and CDR2 YSYEKL.